This is a list of T cell receptor beta chains from one sample in a study of B cell selection in AIRE deficiency. Repertoires were generated with immunoSEQ multiplex PCR, while TCRdb's copy carries only in-frame clones and drops some. This table has roughly 25,000 clones, nearly 98% appearing once. The material sequenced was conventional CD4+ T cells sorted from PBMCs. These receptors originate from a human donor with AIRE deficiency. Both conserved end residues are part of each CDR3. Each record gives: V gene, J gene, clone size, CDR3 protein. Size tells how often a clone was seen (once, few, many) or the class of an expanded clone, and some rows leave it out.

v_call: TRBV11-1
j_call: TRBJ1-4
clone_size: -
cdr3_aa: CASSLDTEGKLFF

v_call: TRBV5-6
j_call: TRBJ2-5
clone_size: -
cdr3_aa: CASSPDRGLQETQYF

v_call: TRBV11-3
j_call: TRBJ2-3
clone_size: -
cdr3_aa: CASSLGNRRTDTQYF

v_call: TRBV5-1
j_call: TRBJ1-1
clone_size: -
cdr3_aa: CASSLATGNTEAFF

v_call: TRBV28
j_call: TRBJ1-2
clone_size: -
cdr3_aa: CASSLQNYGYTF

v_call: TRBV20-1
j_call: TRBJ2-7
clone_size: once
cdr3_aa: CSATRYEQYF

v_call: TRBV18
j_call: TRBJ2-5
clone_size: -
cdr3_aa: CASSPQQGQETQYF

v_call: TRBV7-8
j_call: TRBJ2-1
clone_size: -
cdr3_aa: CASSLGVGLALRRNEQFF

v_call: TRBV6-5
j_call: TRBJ2-2
clone_size: -
cdr3_aa: CASSYLTGTGELFF

v_call: TRBV18
j_call: TRBJ1-1
clone_size: -
cdr3_aa: CASSNSGWTEAFF

v_call: TRBV7-9
j_call: TRBJ2-7
clone_size: -
cdr3_aa: CASRDVGINEQYF

v_call: TRBV7-2
j_call: TRBJ2-2
clone_size: once
cdr3_aa: CASIHAGSSTGELFF

v_call: TRBV6-5
j_call: TRBJ2-7
clone_size: -
cdr3_aa: CASSPPEAAGHEQYF

v_call: TRBV29-1
j_call: TRBJ2-1
clone_size: -
cdr3_aa: CSVEGPGYEQFF